This T cell receptor beta chain was retrieved from a study of shared clonotypes between healthy human individuals. Whole-study context: The donor group consisted of a couple of women and three men, aged 18 to 49. General study results and limits: Investigators expected sequencing depth to affect clonotype sharing among donors.

Trimming removed 2 bases from V and 0 bases from J, with 10 bases in between. CDR3 length equals 15 residues. The V gene's germline CDR1 is MDHEN and CDR2 SYDVKM. Into CD45RA+ naive and CD45RA-negative memory subsets, the CD4+ cells were split. Method: immunoSEQ multiplex PCR; TCRdb's copy keeps in-frame clones and lacks some. Of 850,000 to 1,200,000 clones in the sample, about 75% were seen once. Worth noting for this clone: Its specificity is not known.

The origin of this receptor is a man aged 18-30 years in good health. Source material: memory CD4+ T cells sorted from blood. Subset denoted: CD45RA-negative fraction. This chain connects TRBV28 to TRBJ2-5; unclear D gene. The CDR3 sequence is CASSLSLGYQETQYF. The CDR3 coding sequence is TGTGCCAGCAGTTTAAGTCTGGGGTACCAAGAGACCCAGTACTTC.